A selection of T cell receptor beta chains follows, all from one sample in a study of early T cells in non-severe SARS-CoV-2 infection. TCRdb called the 5' RACE reads again in MiXCR, with one record for every CDR3 protein. The sample holds about 39,000 distinct CDR3 sequences, 5.5% to 7% seen once. Specimen: whole blood, collected at baseline. The source of these receptors is an adult who was a healthcare worker with PCR-confirmed SARS-CoV-2 infection or an uninfected control (not recorded which). CDR3s include the opening cysteine and the closing phenylalanine or tryptophan. The D gene is left open where the match is weak. Size values are once, few and many counts, or a class for expanded clones, and some rows have none.

j_call,v_call,clone_size,d_call,cdr3_nt,cdr3_aa
TRBJ2-7,TRBV28,many,NA,TGTGCCAGCAGTTTTAGCTACGAGCAGTACTTC,CASSFSYEQYF
TRBJ1-1,TRBV28,NA,NA,TGTGCCAGCAGGGGTTCATATGGGAACACTGAAGCTTTCTTT,CASRGSYGNTEAFF
TRBJ2-2,TRBV5-1,many,TRBD1,TGCGCCAGCAGCCAGCAGACAGGGGTTTACACCGGGGAGCTGTTTTTT,CASSQQTGVYTGELFF
TRBJ2-3,TRBV15,many,NA,TGTGCCACCAGCCACCGACAGGTCACAGATACGCAGTATTTT,CATSHRQVTDTQYF
TRBJ2-1,TRBV2,NA,NA,TGTGCCAGCAGTGAAGCGCTTGCAGGGAGCTCCTACAATGAGCAGTTCTTC,CASSEALAGSSYNEQFF
TRBJ2-2,TRBV7-9,NA,TRBD1,TGTGCCAGCAGCTCACAGGGGGCGAGCGGGGAGCTGTTTTTT,CASSSQGASGELFF
TRBJ1-2,TRBV19,many,NA,TGTGCCAGTAGCCCCGGGGGGGGTAACTATGGCTACACCTTC,CASSPGGGNYGYTF
TRBJ1-2,TRBV5-4,NA,NA,TGTGCCACCCATCCGAGGCCAGGGTCAGACTATGGCTACACCTTC,CATHPRPGSDYGYTF
TRBJ2-1,TRBV7-9,many,TRBD1,TGTGCCAGCAGCCCGAGGGACAGTCTCTCCTACAATGAGCAGTTCTTC,CASSPRDSLSYNEQFF
TRBJ1-1,TRBV7-6,many,NA,TGTGCCAGCAGGCAAAACAGGGACACTGAAGCTTTCTTT,CASRQNRDTEAFF
TRBJ1-5,TRBV27,few,TRBD1,TGTGCCAGCAGTTTATGGCAGGGGGCAGGCAATCAGCCCCAGCATTTT,CASSLWQGAGNQPQHF
TRBJ2-7,TRBV11-3,few,TRBD1,TGTGCCAGCAGCTTAGAACGGGGACAGGGAAGCTACGAGCAGTACTTC,CASSLERGQGSYEQYF
TRBJ1-1,TRBV12-3/TRBV12-4,many,NA,TGTGCCAGCAGTTTGAAGGGCGACACTGAAGCTTTCTTT,CASSLKGDTEAFF
TRBJ1-2,TRBV10-3,many,NA,TGTGCCGTCAAAGAGGGTGCTGGATATGGCTACACCTTC,CAVKEGAGYGYTF
TRBJ2-1,TRBV5-5,few,NA,TGTGCCAGCAGCTCGGACCCCCATTGGATAGAGCAGTTCTTC,CASSSDPHWIEQFF
TRBJ1-5,TRBV12-3/TRBV12-4,few,NA,TGTGCCAGCAGTTTCGGGATCGGCAGGGGAGGGGATCAGCCCCAGCATTTT,CASSFGIGRGGDQPQHF
TRBJ2-6,TRBV6-2/TRBV6-3,medium-sized,NA,TGTGCCAGCAGTTCGGGACTCTCTGGGGCCAACGTCCTGACTTTC,CASSSGLSGANVLTF
TRBJ2-1,TRBV7-9,few,NA,TGTGCCAGCAGTTCACAGGGTTTGAATGAGCAGTTCTTC,CASSSQGLNEQFF
TRBJ1-6,TRBV20-1,many,NA,TGCAGTGCTCTTAAAAGGCTGGGGAGAAATTCACCCCTCCACTTT,CSALKRLGRNSPLHF
TRBJ2-4,TRBV9,NA,NA,TGTGCCAGCAGCGGGACTGAACATCGGGACATTCAGTACTTC,CASSGTEHRDIQYF
TRBJ1-3,TRBV4-1,many,NA,TGCGCCAGCAGCCCCGAGAGTTGGTCCTCTGGAAACACCATATATTTT,CASSPESWSSGNTIYF
TRBJ1-5,TRBV30,NA,NA,TGTGCCTGGAGTCCCCAGAGCAATCAGCCCCAGCATTTT,CAWSPQSNQPQHF